Below, one T cell receptor beta chain is given with its context. Antigen: not known. The sample originates from a study of shared clonotypes between healthy human individuals. On the study more broadly: The study enrolled two women and a few men aged 18 to 49.

The repertoire was sequenced with immunoSEQ multiplex PCR; TCRdb's copy has only in-frame clones and lacks some. The repertoire holds about 2.4 million clones, with 80% to 95% as singletons. Notes on the study in general: Among the subsets, naive ones generally showed larger estimated richness than memory ones.

This CDR3 has 13 amino acids. The germline gives CDR1 MNHNS, CDR2 SASEGT. The V and J ends lost 5 bases and 3 bases respectively, with 9 bases between them. This chain links TRBV6-1 with TRBJ2-3; a possible D gene is TRBD1 (6 bases). What was sequenced was naive CD4+ T cells from PBMCs. Specified subset: CD45RA+ positively selected. The sequence came from a young man in good health. Some clones in this sample may be carry-over from other donors' samples. CDR3 protein: CASSWQGTDTQYF. CDR3 DNA sequence: TGTGCCAGCAGTTGGCAGGGGACAGATACGCAGTATTTT.